This T cell receptor (beta chain) was recovered during a study of identical twins. As for this clonotype: Antigen: not known.

Findings and caveats of the study: Zero-insertion analyses could be partly confounded by invariant MAIT and iNKT cells. Abundant beta clonotypes from cord blood bore fewer insertions; memory repertoires lacked this pattern.

TCRdb passed the 5' RACE reads through MiXCR, listing each CDR3 protein once. The sample yields 1.5 million to 2 million distinct CDR3 sequences, around 33% seen once. Everyone who donated was a healthy Caucasian. The sequencing input was cord blood. This receptor was taken from a newborn girl in good health.

DNA for the CDR3: TGCAGTGCTAGTAATCGCAGGGTCCGGTACGAGCAGTACTTC. Its protein is CSASNRRVRYEQYF. This chain connects TRBV20-1 to TRBJ2-5; maybe TRBD1 (5 bases). The end of the DNA fits TRBJ2-7 better, so the J call may be wrong. The CDR3 is made up of 14 amino acids. From germline, CDR1 is DFQATT and CDR2 SNEGSKA (reference sequence).